A single sample gave rise to the 20 T cell receptor beta chains below, sequenced in a study of shared clonotypes between healthy human individuals. Generated by immunoSEQ multiplex PCR, the TCRdb table keeps only in-frame clones and is missing some. The sample lists 900,000 to 1,200,000 clones, 70% to 80% occurring once. Material for sequencing was memory CD4+ T cells from PBMCs. Subset described: CD45RA-negative fraction. These receptors were obtained from a man aged 18 to 29 in good health. Some clones in this sample may be carry-over from other donors' samples.

V usage is TRBV5-4 and J usage is TRBJ2-3; D uncertain. The CDR3 totals 15 residues. Germline V gene lookup returns CDR1 SGHNT and CDR2 YYREEE (reference sequence). Trimming removed 7 bases at V and 3 bases at J, with 18 bases between. CDR3 DNA: TGTGCCAGCGCCGTGACTGGGCTTGGGACAGATACGCAGTATTTT. The encoded protein is CASAVTGLGTDTQYF.

V usage is TRBV18 and J usage is TRBJ1-1; D might be TRBD1 (6 bases). The CDR3 is 12 amino acids. Trimming removed 9 bases at V and 4 bases at J, with 12 bases between. CDR1 is KGHSH, CDR2 LQKENI, per germline. CDR3 nucleotides: TGTGCCAGTCGGGAGGGGGGCACTGAAGCTTTCTTT. This encodes CASREGGTEAFF.

The J gene is TRBJ1-2, the V gene TRBV19, with D maybe TRBD1 (6 bases). Germline V gene sequence: CDR1 LNHDA, CDR2 SQIVND (reference sequence). The CDR3 length is 16 residues. V was shortened by 6 bases and J by 4 bases, with 21 bases between the two germline ends. CDR3 DNA sequence: TGTGCCAGTAGACAAACCCAGACGGGGGGCCTCTATGGCTACACCTTC. Translated, it gives CASRQTQTGGLYGYTF.

The CDR3 sequence is CASSPGETYNEQFF. For the CDR3, the DNA is TGCGCCAGCAGCCCCGGAGAGACCTACAATGAGCAGTTCTTC. This chain links TRBV5-1 with TRBJ2-1; unclear D gene. The CDR3 is 14 amino acids. Germline V CDR1 and CDR2: SGHRS, YFSETQ. V was clipped by 4 bases and J by 2 bases, with 10 bases between them.

The V call is TRBV10-2, the J call TRBJ1-2; 8 positions match TRBD1. V lost 0 bases, J lost 7 bases, and 13 bases stayed unmatched. The CDR3 spans 17 residues. CDR1 and CDR2 (germline): WSHSY, SAAADI. CDR3 sequence reads: CASSESGTGGQARGYTF. CDR3 nucleotide sequence: TGCGCCAGCAGTGAGTCGGGGACTGGGGGACAGGCCCGTGGCTACACCTTC.

V gene TRBV7-2 combines with J gene TRBJ2-5; 10 bases agree with TRBD2. Germline CDR1 SGHTA, CDR2 FQGNSA. This CDR3 region has 15 residues. V lost 1 base to trimming and J lost 7 bases; unmatched junction nucleotides: 6. CDR3: CASSLESGRAVTQYF. As DNA, the CDR3 is TGTGCCAGCAGCTTAGAGAGCGGGAGGGCTGTGACCCAGTACTTC.

The chain carries TRBV18 and TRBJ2-3; D not resolved. Per the germline V gene, CDR1 is KGHSH and CDR2 is LQKENI. The CDR3 length is 12 residues. Trimming pared 6 bases from V and 2 bases from J, leaving 6 bases between. The CDR3 loop reads CASSQNTDTQYF. The CDR3 bases are TGTGCCAGCTCCCAGAACACAGATACGCAGTATTTT.

Regarding this clone: The conserved phenylalanine or tryptophan is not found at the CDR3 terminus, so this likely reflects a read error. Because the CDR3's place on the DNA is in doubt, the DNA is left out and the CDR3 is given as listed by TCRdb. The chain carries TRBV20-1 and TRBJ2-7; no check of the table's D call, TRBD1, against the DNA was made. Germline loops: CDR1 DFQATT, CDR2 SNEGSKA (reference sequence). The CDR3 length equals 10 residues, ends included. CDR3 in amino acids: CSAKGQGLVL.

The CDR3 DNA follows: TGTGCCAGCAGACTTAGCGGTTCATACAATGAGCAGTTCTTC. Translation gives CASRLSGSYNEQFF. The chain recombines TRBV28 with TRBJ2-1, with D maybe TRBD2 (6 bases). Germline CDR1 is MDHEN and CDR2 is SYDVKM. This CDR3 region has 14 residues. Deletions cut 6 bases from V and 4 bases from J, with 13 bases between.

The genes are TRBV6-6 and TRBJ2-7; 9 nucleotides align to TRBD1. Looked up from germline, CDR1 is MNHNY and CDR2 is SVGAGI (reference sequence). The CDR3 spans 11 residues. The V gene end was trimmed by 2 bases and the J gene end by 11 bases; junction bases not matched to a gene: 1. The CDR3 loop is CASSYRDREYF. DNA of the CDR3: TGTGCCAGCAGTTACCGGGACAGGGAGTACTTC.

The V gene is TRBV28, the J gene TRBJ2-4; tentatively, D is TRBD2 (6 bases). The CDR3 runs 16 residues. Trimming removed 6 bases at V and 1 base at J, with 16 bases between. The germline V gene has CDR1 MDHEN and CDR2 SYDVKM. The CDR3 region has the DNA TGTGCCAGCAGAAGAGGAGGGAATCGGGCCAAAAACATTCAGTACTTC. Translation gives CASRRGGNRAKNIQYF. Filled out from reference TRBV28 and TRBJ2-4, the complete variable domain reads DVKVTQSSRYLVKRTGEKVFLECVQDMDHENMFWYRQDPGLGLRLIYFSYDVKMKEKGDIPEGYSVSREKKERFSLILESASTNQTSMYLCASRRGGNRAKNIQYFGAGTRLSVL.

J is TRBJ2-1 and V is TRBV11-3, with a possible D match to TRBD2 (6 bases). CDR3 length: 15 residues. CDR1 SGHNT and CDR2 YENEEA come from the germline V gene. V was clipped by 5 bases and J by 1 base, with 12 bases between them. CDR3 sequence: CASSHSGTSYNEQFF. CDR3 nucleotides: TGTGCCAGCAGCCATAGCGGAACTTCCTACAATGAGCAGTTCTTC.

This sequence joins TRBV6-6 and TRBJ2-7; perhaps TRBD2 as D (5 bases). From germline, CDR1 is MNHNY and CDR2 SVGAGI (reference sequence). The CDR3 totals 15 residues. Trimming pared 0 bases from V and 2 bases from J, leaving 11 bases between. CDR3 bases: TGTGCCAGCAGTTACTCAACCCCCGGGGCCTACGAGCAGTACTTC. Translated, it gives CASSYSTPGAYEQYF.

V gene TRBV7-9 combines with J gene TRBJ2-7; TRBD1 or TRBD2 may be the D gene (6 bases each). The CDR3 consists of 15 residues. Germline CDR1 SEHNR, CDR2 FQNEAQ (reference sequence). V lost 8 bases and J 2 bases, leaving 19 bases between the germline ends. The CDR3 sequence is CASEGGSVTPYEQYF. As DNA, the CDR3 is TGTGCCAGCGAGGGGGGCAGTGTGACACCCTACGAGCAGTACTTC.

The table lists this clone with a few counts. The chain couples TRBV6-5 to TRBJ2-7; 7 positions match TRBD1. The V gene's germline CDR1 is MNHEY and CDR2 SVGAGI. The CDR3 runs to 13 residues. V lost 8 bases and J lost 2; bases outside the gene matches: 6. CDR3 DNA: TGTGCCAGCTGGGACAGCGAAACCTACGAGCAGTACTTC. This gives the protein CASWDSETYEQYF.

The V gene is TRBV7-9, the J gene TRBJ1-6; TRBD1 matches 9 bases. This CDR3 comprises 14 residues. The ends lost 4 bases at V and 7 bases at J; junction bases unmatched: 2. Germline loops: CDR1 SEHNR, CDR2 FQNEAQ (reference sequence). Here the CDR3 DNA reads TGTGCCAGCAGCTGGGGACAGGGAAATTCACCCCTCCACTTT. Translated: CASSWGQGNSPLHF.

This clone has a single count. Other DNA sequences in the same sample also yield this CDR3. V and J are TRBV15 and TRBJ2-7, with D hard to call. CDR3 length: 11 amino acids. The V gene lost 0 bases and the J gene lost 6 bases, with 3 bases spanning the gap. Germline CDR1 LNHNV, CDR2 YYDKDF (reference sequence). CDR3 coding DNA: TGTGCCACCAGCAGAGAACGCGAGCAGTACTTC. Residues: CATSREREQYF.

The V gene is TRBV5-4, the J gene TRBJ2-1, with 11 nucleotides matching TRBD2. The junction had 3 bases not matched to a gene; V was cut back by 3 bases and J by 4 bases. The germline V gene has CDR1 SGHNT and CDR2 YYREEE (reference sequence). This CDR3 comprises 15 residues. The DNA of the CDR3 is TGTGCCAGCAGCTCTGGACTAGCGGGTTACAATGAGCAGTTCTTC. The encoded protein is CASSSGLAGYNEQFF. Combining the CDR3 with reference TRBV5-4 and TRBJ2-1 gives the whole variable domain ETGVTQSPTHLIKTRGQQVTLRCSSQSGHNTVSWYQQALGQGPQFIFQYYREEENGRGNFPPRFSGLQFPNYSSELNVNALELDDSALYLCASSSGLAGYNEQFFGPGTRLTVL.

V usage is TRBV19 and J usage is TRBJ2-6; D may be TRBD2 (6 bases). This CDR3 comprises 16 residues. Per germline, CDR1 LNHDA and CDR2 SQIVND (reference sequence). V shed 2 bases and J shed 4 bases, with 12 bases lying between them. The CDR3 bases are TGTGCCAGTAGTATATGGCGGGGTTCCGGGGCCAACGTCCTGACTTTC. As protein: CASSIWRGSGANVLTF.

As for this clone: This CDR3 is also generated by other DNA sequences in the sample. The chain employs TRBV30 and TRBJ2-5; TRBD2 matches at 7 bases. The CDR3 has 13 residues. The V gene end was trimmed by 4 bases and the J gene end by 5 bases; junction bases not matched to a gene: 7. Germline V gene lookup returns CDR1 GTSNPN and CDR2 SVGIG (reference sequence). CDR3: CAWTQRRGETQYF. CDR3 nucleotides: TGTGCCTGGACCCAAAGGCGGGGGGAGACCCAGTACTTC.